Given below is one TCR beta chain in context. TCRdb re-analysed the RT-PCR reads in MiXCR, keeping a single row per CDR3 protein. The sample lists about 680,000 distinct CDR3 sequences, 13% to 15% occurring once. The CDR3 length is 16 residues. V was clipped by 4 bases and J by 5 bases; unmatched bases: 7. CDR1 and CDR2 from the germline V gene are LGHNA and YNFKEQ. This TCR was sampled from a female donor in good health, serving as a healthy control. The V and J genes are TRBV4-2 and TRBJ1-6; TRBD1 aligns across 8 bases. Sample: memory CD4+ T cells from blood. CDR3 loop: CASSLGTGNDNSPLHF. DNA of the CDR3: TGTGCCAGCAGCCTCGGGACAGGCAACGATAATTCACCCCTCCACTTT.